Each of the 30 T cell receptor beta chains below was sequenced from the same sample in a study of regulatory T cells in long-lasting Graves disease (dated by TCRdb to the early 2020s). To prepare the library, multiplex PCR was applied. TCRdb shows the sequencer as Illumina HiSeq 4000. TCR beta libraries were built with iRepertoire HTBI primers and Arm-PCR amplification of CDR3 regions. Through fastp at Q25 and MiXCR, TCRdb rebuilt clones from the public reads, retaining in-frame beta chains. One record per CDR3 amino acid sequence lists the most common genes and DNA. Present in this sample are roughly 610,000 distinct CDR3 sequences, roughly 16% of which were seen just once. Of the sample, approximately 20% is held by the ten largest clones. What the time point label conveys for this sample: newly diagnosed GD, antithyroid drugs for less than 3 months. RNA was extracted from PBMCs in TRIzol for both TCR sequencing and RNA sequencing.

These same records also appear under a second study, on T cells in Graves' hyperthyroidism and ophthalmopathy.

The source was peripheral blood mononuclear cells (PBMCs), collected at new diagnosis, from a patient treated with antithyroid drugs. These receptors were collected from a woman aged 30 to 39 with Graves disease. Donor details come from another sample of the same person, matched by shared clones.

The chain is built from TRBV5-1 and TRBJ1-2; 8 bases match TRBD1. The CDR3 has 13 amino acids. Germline values: CDR1 SGHRS, CDR2 YFSETQ. Trimming cost V 4 bases and J 6 bases; bases outside gene matches: 5. DNA of the CDR3: TGCGCCAGCAGCCCAGGGGGCCGGGATGGCTACACCTTC. It codes for CASSPGGRDGYTF.

V is TRBV19 and J is TRBJ2-7; TRBD1 matches 8 bases. Germline V CDR1 and CDR2: LNHDA, SQIVND (reference sequence). The V gene end was trimmed by 3 bases and the J gene end by 7 bases; junction bases not matched to a gene: 5. CDR3 length: 13 residues. CDR3 in DNA: TGTGCCAGTAGTATCACAGGGGGGAGTGAGCAGTACTTC. Protein: CASSITGGSEQYF.

The sample holds many counts of this clonotype. The rearrangement joins TRBV11-2 to TRBJ1-1, with 7 positions matching TRBD1. The CDR3 has 14 residues. CDR1 SGHAT and CDR2 FQNNGV come from the germline V gene. V shed 1 base and J 4 bases; nucleotides not matched to a gene: 3. The CDR3 bases are TGTGCCAGCAGCTTAGCGGCAGGGGGCACTGAAGCTTTCTTT. It specifies CASSLAAGGTEAFF.

This clonotype was counted at least ten times. V gene TRBV28 combines with J gene TRBJ1-5; 9 positions match TRBD1. CDR1 and CDR2 (germline): MDHEN, SYDVKM. The CDR3 is 14 amino acids. V shed 11 bases and J 5 bases; nucleotides not matched to a gene: 10. The CDR3 bases are TGTGCCGTTCAAAAACAGGGGGCGTATCAGCCCCAGCATTTT. It yields the protein CAVQKQGAYQPQHF.

This clonotype was found many times. This chain connects TRBV5-1 to TRBJ1-1, with 9 bases aligning to TRBD1. This CDR3 is 14 amino acids long. Germline V gene lookup returns CDR1 SGHRS and CDR2 YFSETQ. V gave up 5 bases and J gave up 6 bases; unmatched junction bases: 8. CDR3 protein: CASRPSTGGSEAFF. The CDR3 DNA sequence: TGCGCCAGCAGGCCCTCGACAGGGGGGTCTGAAGCTTTCTTT.

This clonotype was seen many times. The V and J genes are TRBV11-2 and TRBJ2-7, with TRBD1 matching over 9 bases. V lost 1 base, J lost 12 bases, and 7 bases stayed unmatched. The germline V gene has CDR1 SGHAT and CDR2 FQNNGV. The CDR3 consists of 13 residues. The CDR3 loop reads CASSLASGTGLYF. DNA for the CDR3: TGTGCCAGCAGCTTAGCCTCCGGGACAGGGCTGTACTTC.

This clonotype was counted at least ten times. The V gene is TRBV20-1, the J gene TRBJ2-1; 7 bases are shared with TRBD2. This CDR3 region has 14 residues. Germline CDR1 is DFQATT and CDR2 is SNEGSKA (reference sequence). The ends lost 3 bases at V and 7 bases at J; junction bases unmatched: 9. Written as DNA, the CDR3 is TGCAGTGCTAGGACGGCGGGAGCTGTTAATGAGCAGTTCTTC. Translation gives CSARTAGAVNEQFF.

In this sample, this clonotype turned up many times. V usage is TRBV28 and J usage is TRBJ2-1; TRBD1 aligns across 8 bases. CDR3 size: 14 residues. Germline assignment: CDR1 MDHEN and CDR2 SYDVKM. The trim removed 3 bases at V and 7 bases at J, leaving 5 bases unmatched. CDR3 in amino acids: CASSLAGGLNEQFF. The CDR3 nucleotides are TGTGCCAGCAGTTTGGCAGGGGGCTTGAATGAGCAGTTCTTC.

The chain uses TRBV28 and TRBJ1-5, with 7 bases aligning to TRBD1. V dropped 7 bases and J dropped 2; count of bases not matched to a gene: 5. The CDR3 is made up of 14 amino acids. Germline V gene data show CDR1 as MDHEN and CDR2 as SYDVKM. CDR3 nucleotides: TGTGCCAGCATGCGGACAGGCGGCAATCAGCCCCAGCATTTT. It codes for CASMRTGGNQPQHF.

This clonotype came up many times. This chain uses TRBV15 with TRBJ2-1; D possibly corresponds to TRBD2 (5 bases). The germline gives CDR1 LNHNV, CDR2 YYDKDF (reference sequence). The CDR3 is made up of 15 amino acids. V was pared by 1 base and J by 6 bases, with 13 bases between. DNA for the CDR3: TGTGCCACCAGCAGAGCTAGCTTCCTTGGCAATGAGCAGTTCTTC. Translation: CATSRASFLGNEQFF.

In this sample, this clonotype turned up many times. The CDR3 nucleotides read TGTGCCTGGGGACTAGTAGGGACCCAGTACTTC. This translates into CAWGLVGTQYF. The V call is TRBV30, the J call TRBJ2-5; 7 bases are a match to TRBD2. The CDR3 sequence is 11 residues long. CDR1 is GTSNPN and CDR2 is SVGIG in the germline V gene (reference sequence). The V gene end was trimmed by 5 bases and the J gene end by 7 bases; junction bases not matched to a gene: 4.

The V gene is TRBV20-1, the J gene TRBJ2-4; D gene uncertain. The CDR3 consists of 11 residues. Between the trimmed V and J ends, which lost 3 bases and 11 bases, there was a span of 11 bases. CDR1 is DFQATT, CDR2 SNEGSKA, per germline (reference sequence). Written as DNA, the CDR3 is TGCAGTGCTAGTCTGAATCTAGTTCAGTACTTC. This gives the protein CSASLNLVQYF.

This clonotype has more than one count but fewer than ten. The junction departs from germline at one end; a sequencing error may be responsible. The gene calls are TRBV11-2 and TRBJ2-3, with 7 positions matching TRBD1. The end of the DNA aligns better with TRBJ2-5, so the J call may be wrong. Germline CDR1 is SGHAT and CDR2 is FQNNGV. This CDR3 spans 16 amino acids. The CDR3 DNA sequence: TGTGTCAGCAGCCCCCTTCGGACAGGCGGTGGGGAGACCCAGTACTTC. It translates to CVSSPLRTGGGETQYF.

This clonotype was seen more than once but under ten times. J is TRBJ2-1 and V is TRBV7-6; D could derive from TRBD1 or TRBD2 (5 bases each). This CDR3 has 16 amino acids. Germline V gene sequence: CDR1 SGHVS, CDR2 FNYEAQ. Deletions cut 5 bases from V and 2 bases from J, with 16 bases between. CDR3 sequence (DNA): TGTGCCAGCAGCCCCGAGGGGCGTACGACCTACAATGAGCAGTTCTTC. Protein sequence: CASSPEGRTTYNEQFF.

The sample holds many counts of this clonotype. V usage is TRBV7-2 and J usage is TRBJ2-2; D is perhaps TRBD1 (5 bases). V was trimmed by 2 bases and J by 1 base, leaving 11 bases between them. Germline V gene data show CDR1 as SGHTA and CDR2 as FQGNSA. This CDR3 has 16 residues. The CDR3 nucleotides read TGTGCCAGCAGCTTAAATTACAGGCGGAACACCGGGGAGCTGTTTTTT. It is translated as CASSLNYRRNTGELFF.

This rearrangement joins TRBV7-9 to TRBJ1-1; no clear D. Germline V gene data show CDR1 as SEHNR and CDR2 as FQNEAQ (reference sequence). This CDR3 comprises 12 residues. V lost 6 bases and J lost 11, with 16 bases in between. In nucleotides, the CDR3 is TGTGCCAGCAGAATACTAACTGGGGAGGCTTTCTTT. Translating it yields CASRILTGEAFF.

V is TRBV15 and J is TRBJ2-1; D remains unclear. Germline CDR1 is LNHNV and CDR2 is YYDKDF (reference sequence). V lost 2 bases to trimming and J lost 8 bases, with 13 bases between them. The CDR3 runs to 14 residues. The CDR3 nucleotides are TGTGCCACCAGCAGACGGACCGAACGCGATGAGCAGTTCTTC. Protein sequence: CATSRRTERDEQFF.

This clonotype was seen more than once but under ten times. The V gene is TRBV5-1, the J gene TRBJ1-6; 11 positions match TRBD1. J was trimmed by 9 bases and V by 4 bases; bases with no gene match: 6. Germline-derived CDR1 and CDR2 are SGHRS and YFSETQ. This CDR3 has 15 residues. CDR3 region: CASSRDRGKGSPLHF. The CDR3 DNA reads TGCGCCAGCAGCCGGGACAGGGGGAAAGGTTCACCCCTCCACTTT.

This clonotype showed up many times. The chain carries TRBV7-3 and TRBJ2-3; tentative D call: TRBD2 (6 bases). This CDR3 has 12 amino acids. V was cut by 1 base and J by 8 bases, with 7 bases left in between. In germline, CDR1 is SGHTA, CDR2 FQGTGA. The CDR3 DNA is TGTGCCAGCAGCTTAAGGGGAGGTACGCAGTATTTT. Translating it yields CASSLRGGTQYF.

This clonotype was seen more than once but under ten times. The J gene is TRBJ1-6, the V gene TRBV5-1; 9 bases map to TRBD1. This CDR3 is 16 amino acids long. The J segment lost 10 bases and the V segment lost 0 bases, leaving 8 bases of the junction unmatched. CDR1 SGHRS and CDR2 YFSETQ come from the germline V gene. The CDR3 loop reads CASSLGGTGGFSPLHF. In nucleotides, the CDR3 is TGCGCCAGCAGCTTGGGGGGAACAGGGGGCTTCTCACCCCTCCACTTT.

This clonotype was counted at least ten times. The CDR3 DNA sequence: TGTGCCAGCAGCTTAGAGAGGGGAAAACTGTTTTTT. This gives the protein CASSLERGKLFF. This sequence joins TRBV11-2 and TRBJ1-4; D is possibly TRBD1 (5 bases). V lost 0 bases and J 10 bases, leaving 6 bases between the germline ends. Germline CDR1 reads SGHAT; CDR2 reads FQNNGV. The CDR3 extends over 12 amino acids.

This rearrangement joins TRBV3-1 to TRBJ1-1; D is perhaps TRBD1 (6 bases). Per germline, CDR1 LGHDT and CDR2 YNNKEL (reference sequence). V lost 2 bases and J lost 0, with 16 bases in between. This CDR3 has 17 amino acids. The CDR3 DNA reads as TGTGCCAGCAGCCAAAAGCTAGGGGGGAGTTTGAACACTGAAGCTTTCTTT. Amino acids: CASSQKLGGSLNTEAFF.

This clonotype was observed at least ten times. This chain links TRBV6-1 with TRBJ2-1; D remains ambiguous. Germline CDR1 MNHNS, CDR2 SASEGT. V was cut by 5 bases and J by 9 bases, with 14 bases left in between. CDR3 length: 13 amino acids. In nucleotides, the CDR3 is TGTGCCAGCAGTACCCTCCTTCACAGTGAGCAGTTCTTC. It encodes CASSTLLHSEQFF.

In this sample, this clonotype turned up many times. The chain is built from TRBV20-1 and TRBJ2-3; 8 bases map to TRBD2. This CDR3 is built from 16 residues. CDR1 is DFQATT, CDR2 SNEGSKA, per germline (reference sequence). Trimming cost V 4 bases and J 2 bases; bases outside gene matches: 11. The CDR3 spells CSAIPGIAGSTDTQYF. The CDR3 DNA is TGCAGTGCTATCCCTGGAATAGCGGGGTCCACAGATACGCAGTATTTT.

This clonotype was detected only a few times. The chain links TRBV2 to TRBJ1-1; 9 bases match TRBD1. After removal of 6 bases from V and 4 bases from J, the junction contained 12 bases not matched to a gene. This CDR3 contains 16 residues. Germline lookup yields CDR1 SNHLY and CDR2 FYNNEI. In nucleotides, the CDR3 is TGTGCCAGCAGCGACGGGGACAGGGTATCGGCCACTGAAGCTTTCTTT. Amino acid sequence: CASSDGDRVSATEAFF.

This clonotype has just one count. One base away lies a much larger clone, so this may be a sequencing read error. The chain couples TRBV28 to TRBJ2-1, with a weak D call TRBD2 (6 bases). The V gene lost 4 bases and the J gene lost 10 bases, with 20 bases spanning the gap. The germline V gene has CDR1 MDHEN and CDR2 SYDVKM. This CDR3 has 15 amino acids. The CDR3 region is CASSSPGLKTYEQFF. The DNA for the CDR3 is TGTGCCAGCAGTTCACCGGGACTCAAAACCTACGAGCAGTTCTTC.

This clonotype was detected a few times. The chain carries TRBV19 and TRBJ1-2; 8 nucleotides agree with TRBD1. Germline assignment: CDR1 LNHDA and CDR2 SQIVND (reference sequence). V gave up 3 bases and J gave up 6 bases; unmatched junction bases: 3. The CDR3 loop spans 13 amino acids. This CDR3 reads CASSMQGADGYTF. In DNA form, the CDR3 reads TGTGCCAGTAGTATGCAGGGGGCGGATGGCTACACCTTC.

This clonotype came up many times. The rearrangement joins TRBV28 to TRBJ2-7; 9 nucleotides align to TRBD1. Looked up from germline, CDR1 is MDHEN and CDR2 is SYDVKM. Trimming removed 4 bases from V and 2 bases from J; junction bases left unmatched: 6. The CDR3 is 15 amino acids. DNA for the CDR3: TGTGCCAGCAGTTCCGGGGACAGGGCCCCCTACGAGCAGTACTTC. Translation: CASSSGDRAPYEQYF.

The chain couples TRBV10-1 to TRBJ2-7, with 10 nucleotides matching TRBD1. Germline CDR1 and CDR2: WNHNN and SYGVQD (reference sequence). There are 15 residues in the CDR3. V trimming: 0 bases; J trimming: 4 bases; junction bases outside the gene matches: 3. CDR3: CASSESRTGGYEQYF. DNA of the CDR3: TGCGCCAGCAGTGAGTCACGGACAGGGGGTTACGAGCAGTACTTC.

This clonotype was seen only a few times. The chain joins TRBV15 to TRBJ2-3; the match to TRBD1 covers 8 bases. Trimming took 0 bases from V and 4 from J; bases not matched to a gene: 6. The CDR3 has 16 amino acids. The germline V gene has CDR1 LNHNV and CDR2 YYDKDF (reference sequence). In DNA form, the CDR3 reads TGTGCCACCAGCAGAGATCTCAGGGGGCGGGCAGATACGCAGTATTTT. Amino acids: CATSRDLRGRADTQYF.